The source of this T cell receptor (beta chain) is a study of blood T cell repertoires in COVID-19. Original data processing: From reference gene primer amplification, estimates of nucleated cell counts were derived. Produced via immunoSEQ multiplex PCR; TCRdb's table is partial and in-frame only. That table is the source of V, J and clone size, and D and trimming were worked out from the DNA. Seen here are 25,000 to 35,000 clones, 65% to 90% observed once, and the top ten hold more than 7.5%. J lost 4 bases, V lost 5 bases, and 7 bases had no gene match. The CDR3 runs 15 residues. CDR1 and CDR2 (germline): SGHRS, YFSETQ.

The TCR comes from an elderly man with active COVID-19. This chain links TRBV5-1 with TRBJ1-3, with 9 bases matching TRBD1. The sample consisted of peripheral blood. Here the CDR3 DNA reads TGCGCCAGCAGTCCCACAGGGGGCCCGGGAAACACCATATATTTT. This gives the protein CASSPTGGPGNTIYF.